This T cell receptor (beta chain) was captured in a study of identical twins. Notes on the study in general: The same donors were not followed; conclusions instead depended on cross-sectional statistical analysis. Models underestimated out-of-frame TCR alpha sharing in monozygotic twins. Fewer insertions marked abundant cord blood beta clonotypes; young adult naive trended weakly, memory not at all. Out-of-frame alpha sequences shared by twins showed excess low generation probability.

TCRdb ran MiXCR on the 5' RACE reads and lists one entry per CDR3 protein. The repertoire includes about 160,000 distinct CDR3 sequences, roughly 3.2% of them detected once, and more than 7% sits in the top ten. This CDR3 has 13 amino acids. Germline values: CDR1 DFQATT, CDR2 SNEGSKA (reference sequence). V was clipped by 7 bases and J by 6 bases; unmatched bases: 8. This clonotype has a count of ten or more. What it recognizes is unknown. J is TRBJ2-1 and V is TRBV20-1, with TRBD1 matching 8 bases. The sequence was obtained from a young man in good health. Sequencing used memory T cells sorted from blood. The DNA of the CDR3 is TGCAGTGTCCGAGGACAGGGAGCCAATGAGCAGTTCTTC. It yields the protein CSVRGQGANEQFF.